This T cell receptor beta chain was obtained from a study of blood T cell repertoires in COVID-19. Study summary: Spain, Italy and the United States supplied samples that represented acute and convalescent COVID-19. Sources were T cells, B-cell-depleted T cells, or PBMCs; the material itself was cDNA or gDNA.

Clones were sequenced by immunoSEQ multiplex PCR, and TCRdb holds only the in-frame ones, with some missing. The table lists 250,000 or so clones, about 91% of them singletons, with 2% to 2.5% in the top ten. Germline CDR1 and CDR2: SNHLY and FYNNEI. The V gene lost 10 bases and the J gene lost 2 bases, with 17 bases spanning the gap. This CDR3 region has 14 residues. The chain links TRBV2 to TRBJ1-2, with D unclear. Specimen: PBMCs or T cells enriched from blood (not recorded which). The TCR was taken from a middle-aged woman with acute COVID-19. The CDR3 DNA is TGTGCCACACGGAAGGAGGGCGGAAACTATGGCTACACCTTC. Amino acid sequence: CATRKEGGNYGYTF.